Sequencing of this T cell receptor (beta chain) was carried out in a study of T cells in localized non-small cell lung cancer. Looked up from germline, CDR1 is MGHDK and CDR2 is SYGVNS. V was pared by 3 bases and J by 8 bases, with 14 bases of the junction left unmatched. CDR3 size: 17 residues. Produced via immunoSEQ multiplex PCR; TCRdb's table is partial and in-frame only. The data contain some 25,000 clones, 92% of them singletons. For this clone: What it binds is unknown.

Study conclusions and caveats: Tumor trailed uninvolved adjacent lung in T cell clonality, which peaked there. Only one tumor region was sequenced, so heterogeneity remains possible. Among blood samples, higher T cell density accompanied longer overall survival.

The clonotype was recovered from a man between 40 and 70 years old with stage III squamous cell lung carcinoma. This sample comprised peripheral blood, obtained before any cancer treatment. The V gene is TRBV25-1, the J gene TRBJ1-4; TRBD1 matches at 8 bases. CDR3 nucleotides: TGTGCCAGCAGTGAGACAGGGGCGAGAAGCCATGGAGAAAAACTGTTTTTT. Encoded protein: CASSETGARSHGEKLFF.